The 27 T cell receptor beta chains listed next were all sequenced from one sample in a study of blood T cell repertoires in COVID-19. Method: immunoSEQ multiplex PCR; TCRdb's copy keeps in-frame clones and lacks some. The sample has more than 100,000 clones, over 85% seen once. Material: peripheral blood. These receptor sequences come from a woman aged 80 or over in a cohort sampled during active COVID-19.

The chain is built from TRBV19 and TRBJ2-2; 10 positions agree with TRBD1. Germline CDR1 reads LNHDA; CDR2 reads SQIVND (reference sequence). J was trimmed by 4 bases and V by 4 bases; bases with no gene match: 6. This CDR3 contains 16 residues. CDR3 loop: CASSRMGQGTTGELFF. The DNA of the CDR3 is TGTGCCAGTAGTAGAATGGGACAGGGGACCACCGGGGAGCTGTTTTTT.

This chain links TRBV28 with TRBJ1-5; 9 positions agree with TRBD1. The CDR3 has 15 amino acids. V lost 5 bases and J lost 4; bases outside the gene matches: 6. The V gene's germline CDR1 is MDHEN and CDR2 SYDVKM. Written as DNA, the CDR3 is TGTGCCAGCAGTCCCCCGGGACAGGGTAATCAGCCCCAGCATTTT. Translation: CASSPPGQGNQPQHF.

The chain uses TRBV3-1 (or the pseudogene TRBV3-2) and TRBJ2-1; D unresolved. The germline V gene encodes CDR1 LGHDT and CDR2 YNNKEL (reference sequence). The CDR3 extends over 13 amino acids. Trimming stripped 1 base from V and 7 bases from J, with 8 bases between. In DNA form, the CDR3 reads TGTGCCAGCAGCCAAGCGCACTTGAATGAGCAGTTCTTC. Translating gives CASSQAHLNEQFF.

The chain uses TRBV7-3 and TRBJ2-5; 15 nucleotides align to TRBD2. Germline CDR1 and CDR2: SGHTA and FQGTGA. V trimming: 2 bases; J trimming: 2 bases; junction bases outside the gene matches: 3. The CDR3 runs to 17 residues. CDR3 DNA sequence: TGTGCCAGCAGCTTAGGACTAGCGGGGGGGACTCAAGAGACCCAGTACTTC. Protein product: CASSLGLAGGTQETQYF. Full variable domain (missing parts from reference TRBV7-3 and TRBJ2-5): GAGVSQTPSNKVTEKGKYVELRCDPISGHTALYWYRQSLGQGPEFLIYFQGTGAADDSGLPNDRFFAVRPEGSVSTLKIQRTERGDSAVYLCASSLGLAGGTQETQYFGPGTRLLVL.

The V call is TRBV7-2, the J call TRBJ1-1, with D unclear. Trimming left V 5 bases short and J 0 bases short, with 13 bases between. The germline gives CDR1 SGHTA, CDR2 FQGNSA. The CDR3 is 15 residues long. The CDR3 is CASSPWASMNTEAFF. In nucleotides, the CDR3 is TGTGCCAGCAGCCCCTGGGCCAGTATGAACACTGAAGCTTTCTTT.

This sequence joins TRBV7-2 and TRBJ1-2, with D tentatively TRBD1 (5 bases). V shed 5 bases and J shed 6 bases, with 31 bases lying between them. From germline, CDR1 is SGHTA and CDR2 FQGNSA. This CDR3 has 19 amino acids. CDR3 sequence (DNA): TGTGCCAGCAGCAGAGGCCGCATAACGAACGGGGCCTGGGGGGATGGCTACACCTTC. This encodes CASSRGRITNGAWGDGYTF.

The rearrangement joins TRBV5-1 to TRBJ1-1, with TRBD1 as a possible D gene (5 bases). Deletions cut 0 bases from V and 4 bases from J, with 10 bases between. The germline V gene has CDR1 SGHRS and CDR2 YFSETQ. This CDR3 spans 14 amino acids. CDR3 in DNA: TGCGCCAGCAGCTTGGAGGGGATCCCCACTGAAGCTTTCTTT. Amino acid sequence: CASSLEGIPTEAFF.

The V and J genes are TRBV6-6 and TRBJ2-5, with D possibly matching TRBD1 (6 bases). The V end lost 5 bases, the J end lost 3 bases, and 7 bases lay between the germline ends. Germline loops: CDR1 MNHNY, CDR2 SVGAGI (reference sequence). The CDR3 sequence is 12 residues long. CDR3 region: CASSRTEETQYF. In DNA form, the CDR3 reads TGTGCCAGCAGTCGGACAGAAGAGACCCAGTACTTC.

The rearrangement links TRBV19 to TRBJ1-1, with 7 bases lining up with TRBD1. The junction had 21 bases not matched to a gene; V was cut back by 6 bases and J by 11 bases. The V gene's germline CDR1 is LNHDA and CDR2 SQIVND (reference sequence). The CDR3 has 16 amino acids. The CDR3 loop is CASSPFGGQSSGSAFF. The DNA for the CDR3 is TGTGCCAGTAGCCCCTTTGGGGGACAGAGTTCCGGAAGTGCTTTCTTT. The entire variable domain, with the rest obtained from reference TRBV19 and TRBJ1-1, is as follows: DGGITQSPKYLFRKEGQNVTLSCEQNLNHDAMYWYRQDPGQGLRLIYYSQIVNDFQKGDIAEGYSVSREKKESFPLTVTSAQKNPTAFYLCASSPFGGQSSGSAFFGQGTRLTVV.

This clone is a singleton in its sample. The chain combines TRBV28 with TRBJ1-5; maybe TRBD1 (6 bases). Germline CDR1 and CDR2: MDHEN and SYDVKM. The CDR3 is made up of 14 amino acids. The V end lost 6 bases, the J end lost 4 bases, and 13 bases lay between the germline ends. CDR3 residues: CASRRQGLNQPQHF. CDR3 nucleotide sequence: TGTGCCAGCAGGAGGCAGGGGTTAAATCAGCCCCAGCATTTT. Drawing the rest from reference TRBV28 and TRBJ1-5, the complete variable domain is DVKVTQSSRYLVKRTGEKVFLECVQDMDHENMFWYRQDPGLGLRLIYFSYDVKMKEKGDIPEGYSVSREKKERFSLILESASTNQTSMYLCASRRQGLNQPQHFGDGTRLSIL.

The rearrangement links TRBV24-1 to TRBJ2-1, with 8 bases aligning to TRBD1. Germline V gene data show CDR1 as KGHDR and CDR2 as SFDVKD. Losses at the gene ends were 3 bases for V and 13 bases for J; bases not matched to a gene: 13. The CDR3 is made up of 15 amino acids. The CDR3 nucleotides read TGTGCCACCAGTGATGAACGAGGGACAGGCACGATACAGTTCTTC. Its protein product is CATSDERGTGTIQFF.

This chain joins TRBV5-4 and TRBJ2-7, with unresolved D. The V end was cut by 4 bases, the J end by 4 bases, with 9 bases between. This CDR3 region has 12 residues. Germline values: CDR1 SGHNT, CDR2 YYREEE (reference sequence). This CDR3 reads CASSKHEYEQYF. The DNA of the CDR3 is TGTGCCAGCAGCAAGCACGAATACGAGCAGTACTTC.

The chain is built from TRBV11-3 and TRBJ2-1; the D is unclear. The CDR3 length is 13 residues. Germline lookup yields CDR1 SGHNT and CDR2 YENEEA. Trimming left V 0 bases short and J 6 bases short, with 6 bases between. The CDR3 DNA is TGTGCCAGCAGCTTAGATCTATTCAATGAGCAGTTCTTC. This sequence encodes CASSLDLFNEQFF.

This clone has only a few counts. V is TRBV18 and J is TRBJ1-4, with D unclear. Trimming shortened V by 4 bases and J by 0 bases, and 9 bases separated the two germline ends. Looked up from germline, CDR1 is KGHSH and CDR2 is LQKENI. The CDR3 is 15 amino acids. CDR3: CASSRTVATNEKLFF. CDR3 bases: TGTGCCAGCTCACGTACAGTTGCAACTAATGAAAAACTGTTTTTT. The full variable domain, with the rest looked up from reference TRBV18 and TRBJ1-4, is NAGVMQNPRHLVRRRGQEARLRCSPMKGHSHVYWYRQLPEEGLKFMVYLQKENIIDESGMPKERFSAEFPKEGPSILRIQQVVRGDSAAYFCASSRTVATNEKLFFGSGTQLSVL.

The chain recombines TRBV24-1 with TRBJ2-1; no reliable D call. This CDR3 has 16 residues. Looked up from germline, CDR1 is KGHDR and CDR2 is SFDVKD. Between the trimmed V and J ends, which lost 2 bases and 2 bases, there was a span of 12 bases. The CDR3 is CATSDSSGEAYNEQFF. CDR3 in DNA: TGTGCCACCAGTGATTCATCCGGAGAAGCCTACAATGAGCAGTTCTTC.

The chain combines TRBV5-4 with TRBJ1-1; 9 bases are a match to TRBD1. The junction had 5 bases not matched to a gene; V was cut back by 4 bases and J by 1 base. This CDR3 is built from 15 residues. CDR1 and CDR2 from the germline V gene are SGHNT and YYREEE (reference sequence). In nucleotides, the CDR3 is TGTGCCAGCAGCGCAAGGACAGGGGCGAACACTGAAGCTTTCTTT. It translates to CASSARTGANTEAFF.

The chain uses TRBV11-2 and TRBJ2-2; 8 nucleotides align to TRBD2. The V segment lost 0 bases and the J segment 6 bases; nucleotides outside the gene matches: 9. The CDR3 is made up of 17 amino acids. CDR1 SGHAT and CDR2 FQNNGV come from the germline V gene. The CDR3: CASSLDIGTSRSGELFF. DNA of the CDR3: TGTGCCAGCAGCTTAGATATAGGGACTAGTCGGTCCGGGGAGCTGTTTTTT.

This chain links TRBV11-2 with TRBJ1-2; D is perhaps TRBD1 (6 bases). Deletions cut 2 bases from V and 6 bases from J, with 7 bases between. The germline V gene has CDR1 SGHAT and CDR2 FQNNGV. This CDR3 has 12 residues. As DNA, the CDR3 is TGTGCCAGCAGCTTAAACAGGGATGGCTACACCTTC. Amino acids: CASSLNRDGYTF.

This clone was seen a few times. V usage is TRBV12-5 and J usage is TRBJ2-1; 10 bases are a match to TRBD1. This CDR3 spans 15 amino acids. Per the germline V gene, CDR1 is LGHNT and CDR2 is FRNRAP. Trimming at V came to 3 bases and at J to 9 bases, leaving 8 bases not matched to a gene. The CDR3 sequence: CASGFSGTGVGEQFF. The CDR3 nucleotides read TGTGCTAGTGGTTTTTCCGGGACAGGGGTGGGTGAGCAGTTCTTC.

The chain has TRBV18 and TRBJ1-4; D possibly corresponds to TRBD1 (5 bases). This CDR3 comprises 16 residues. Trimming left V 3 bases short and J 4 bases short, with 15 bases between. The germline V gene encodes CDR1 KGHSH and CDR2 LQKENI. CDR3 DNA: TGTGCCAGCTCACCGGCGAGCCCGGGGGGTAATGAAAAACTGTTTTTT. It specifies CASSPASPGGNEKLFF.

The CDR3 DNA is TGTGCCAGTAGAGTTACGAGAACCGGTTATGAAGCTTTCTTT. Amino acids: CASRVTRTGYEAFF. The chain has TRBV19 and TRBJ1-1; D gene ambiguous. This CDR3 region has 14 residues. The germline V gene has CDR1 LNHDA and CDR2 SQIVND (reference sequence). The ends were cut back, 6 bases at V and 7 bases at J, with 18 bases in the middle.

The chain employs TRBV20-1 and TRBJ1-5; no reliable D call. Per the germline V gene, CDR1 is DFQATT and CDR2 is SNEGSKA (reference sequence). V lost 3 bases to trimming and J lost 6 bases, with 12 bases between them. The CDR3 sequence is 13 residues long. CDR3 amino acids: CSASEGGSQPQHF. The CDR3 nucleotides read TGCAGTGCTAGTGAGGGAGGCAGTCAGCCCCAGCATTTT.

The chain couples TRBV5-5 to TRBJ2-7; TRBD2 matches at 13 bases. Per the germline V gene, CDR1 is SGHKS and CDR2 is YYEKEE (reference sequence). The CDR3 runs 16 residues. V gave up 4 bases and J gave up 4 bases; unmatched junction bases: 8. The chain's CDR3 is CASSPLGLAGAYEQYF. Written as DNA, the CDR3 is TGTGCCAGCAGCCCCCTCGGACTAGCGGGAGCATACGAGCAGTACTTC. Together with reference TRBV5-5 and TRBJ2-7, the CDR3 gives the full variable domain: DAGVTQSPTHLIKTRGQQVTLRCSPISGHKSVSWYQQVLGQGPQFIFQYYEKEERGRGNFPDRFSARQFPNYSSELNVNALLLGDSALYLCASSPLGLAGAYEQYFGPGTRLTVT.

With regard to this clone: One junction end does not reproduce the germline sequence, and a read error may be involved. The chain employs TRBV7-7 and TRBJ2-7; TRBD2 aligns across 7 bases. This CDR3 is built from 15 residues. Germline CDR1 SSHAT, CDR2 FNYEAQ (reference sequence). CDR3 region: CASSLSRGESYEQYF. The DNA for the CDR3 is TGTGCTAGCAGCTTGTCCCGGGGGGAGTCCTACGAGCAGTACTTC. Based on the CDR3 plus reference TRBV7-7 and TRBJ2-7, the full variable domain is GAGVSQSPRYKVTKRGQDVTLRCDPISSHATLYWYQQALGQGPEFLTYFNYEAQPDKSGLPSDRFSAERPEGSISTLTIQRTEQRDSAMYRCASSLSRGESYEQYFGPGTRLTVT.

CDR3 nucleotide sequence: TGTGCCAGCACCCTTCCCCCCGCGCGACTAGCGGGAAGCACAGATACGCAGTATTTT. Its translation is CASTLPPARLAGSTDTQYF. V and J are TRBV11-2 and TRBJ2-3; 11 positions match TRBD2. The length of the CDR3 is 19 residues. Trimming took 7 bases from V and 0 from J; bases not matched to a gene: 15. Germline values: CDR1 SGHAT, CDR2 FQNNGV.

The chain recombines TRBV4-2 with TRBJ1-5; D not resolved. Deletions cut 4 bases from V and 6 bases from J, with 16 bases between. Germline loops: CDR1 LGHNA, CDR2 YNFKEQ. The CDR3 consists of 15 residues. CDR3 in DNA: TGTGCCAGCAGCCGAAATGTCGGAGAAAGTCAGCCCCAGCATTTT. This codes for CASSRNVGESQPQHF.

The chain joins TRBV27 to TRBJ2-7; 12 bases match TRBD2. Trimming at V came to 2 bases and at J to 3 bases, leaving 2 bases not matched to a gene. The CDR3 totals 15 residues. CDR1 is MNHEY and CDR2 is SMNVEV in the germline V gene (reference sequence). The CDR3 DNA is TGTGCCAGCAGTTTAAAGGGACTAGCGGGCTACGAGCAGTACTTC. Protein: CASSLKGLAGYEQYF.